The sequence of this T cell receptor beta chain was determined in a study of T cells in Graves' hyperthyroidism and ophthalmopathy. Study-level background: Before any treatment, at initial diagnosis, peripheral blood was collected. Broader study findings: From stable hyperthyroidism, ophthalmopathy was separated by a 13 V-J model.

The study defined stable Graves' hyperthyroidism as no ophthalmopathy progression within 18 months. This CDR3 is 17 amino acids long. After removal of 8 bases from V and 3 bases from J, the junction contained 16 bases not matched to a gene. CDR1 and CDR2 (germline): SGHVT, SQSDAQ. Authors of the study amplified TCR beta CDR3 regions from RNA transcripts. Researchers ran a first-round RT-PCR on the TCR CDR3 using the HTBI primer set. Each CDR3 protein is one row after TCRdb ran MiXCR on the multiplex PCR reads. Of under 350,000 distinct CDR3 sequences in the sample, around 23% are singletons; the top ten hold about 50%. As concerns this clonotype: Its antigen is as yet unknown.

The source material was blood. The chain is built from TRBV7-4 and TRBJ2-1; 7 bases are shared with TRBD2. This receptor was taken from a woman in her 50s with Graves' hyperthyroidism. The CDR3 region has the DNA TGTGCCAGCGGCCCCGGGGGAGCGGGGAAGAGCTACAATGAGCAGTTCTTC. It yields the protein CASGPGGAGKSYNEQFF.